This T cell receptor (beta chain) was captured by sequencing in a study of T cells after yellow fever vaccination. Whole-study results and caveats: Most primary-vaccination clones reappeared after the booster (just under 98% CD4, about 87% CD8). The presence of abundant clonotypes contaminating from the bulk population was possible in FACS-sorted repertoires.

J gave up 2 bases and V 0 bases, and 7 bases lay outside the gene matches. Germline CDR1 LGHNA, CDR2 YSLEER. The CDR3 extends over 17 amino acids. Generation of TCR cDNA used 5'RACE template switching (which added a universal primer site and UMIs). Using its own MiXCR run on the 5' RACE reads, TCRdb lists one record per CDR3 protein. This table holds about 340,000 distinct CDR3 sequences, 3% to 4.5% found once. There are a few counts of this clonotype. The antigen is not known. This material consisted of PBMCs, taken 5 days after the yellow fever booster vaccination. The TCR was taken from a man between 18 and 29 years old who received the YFV17D yellow fever vaccine. This rearrangement joins TRBV4-3 to TRBJ2-3; 8 nucleotides align to TRBD1. The CDR3 DNA reads TGCGCCAGCAGCCAAGAATGGGGACAGGTGACCACAGATACGCAGTATTTT. Its protein product is CASSQEWGQVTTDTQYF.